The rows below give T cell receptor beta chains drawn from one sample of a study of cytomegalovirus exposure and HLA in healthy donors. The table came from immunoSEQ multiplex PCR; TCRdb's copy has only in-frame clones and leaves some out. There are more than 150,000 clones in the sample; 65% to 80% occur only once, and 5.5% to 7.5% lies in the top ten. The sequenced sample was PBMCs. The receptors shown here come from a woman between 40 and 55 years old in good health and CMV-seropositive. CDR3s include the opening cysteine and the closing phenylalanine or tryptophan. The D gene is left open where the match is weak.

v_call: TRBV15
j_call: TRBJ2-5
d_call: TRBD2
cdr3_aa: CATSKSLAGVQETQYF

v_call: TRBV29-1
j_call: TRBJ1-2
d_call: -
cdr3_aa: CSVGGDYGYTF

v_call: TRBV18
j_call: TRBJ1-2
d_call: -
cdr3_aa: CASSPIRYGYTF

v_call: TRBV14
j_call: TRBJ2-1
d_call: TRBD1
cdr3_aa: CASSEDAEWRQGFANEQFF

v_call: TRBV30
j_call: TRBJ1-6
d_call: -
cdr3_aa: CAWSKGGLNSPLHF

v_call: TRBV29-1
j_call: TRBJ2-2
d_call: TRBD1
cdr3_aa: CSVATGLGTGELFF

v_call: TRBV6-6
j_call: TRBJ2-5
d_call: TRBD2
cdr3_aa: CASSYRTGLNQETQYF

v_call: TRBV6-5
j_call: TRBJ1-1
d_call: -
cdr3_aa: CASSYSEGTEAFF

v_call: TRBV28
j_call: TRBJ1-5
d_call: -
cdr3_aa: CASSFLNRDQPQHF

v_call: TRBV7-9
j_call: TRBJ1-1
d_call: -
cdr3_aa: CASSLLQGNTEAFF

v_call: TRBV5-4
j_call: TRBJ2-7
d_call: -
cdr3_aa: CASTLQGRHEQYF

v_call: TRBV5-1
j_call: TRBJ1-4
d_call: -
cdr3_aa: CASSLGVANEKLFF